This T cell receptor beta chain was profiled in a study of T-cell memory formation after mild COVID-19. About the study: In these data, TCR clusters were largely donor specific.

Germline CDR1 and CDR2: SGHAT and FQNNGV. The ends lost 2 bases at V and 2 bases at J; junction bases unmatched: 24. The CDR3 contains 22 residues. Study-wide findings and caveats: There was no confirmation that second-wave clones peaking on day 37 were SARS-CoV-2 specific.

TCRdb processed the 5' RACE reads anew with MiXCR; each CDR3 protein has one entry. This sample yields about 290,000 distinct CDR3 sequences, of which roughly 15% are seen a single time; 22% belongs to the top ten. Points on this clonotype: Its antigen is currently unknown.

Sequenced: PBMCs or a T cell subset sorted from them (not recorded which). The chain carries TRBV11-2 and TRBJ2-5; 9 positions match TRBD2. This clonotype originated in a man between 18 and 35 years old who had mild COVID-19 (a few samples of this study predate the infection). Cell type and time point are not known. In DNA, the CDR3 is TGTGCCAGCAGCTTAAGGTCATTCAACCTGGCGGGGGGGCCCGTACAACAAGAGACCCAGTACTTC. Translation: CASSLRSFNLAGGPVQQETQYF.